This T cell receptor (beta chain) stems from a study of T-cell memory formation after mild COVID-19. One entry per CDR3 protein results from TCRdb running MiXCR on the 5' RACE reads. The data hold 250,000 to 350,000 distinct CDR3 sequences, with approximately 20% observed a single time. Source material: PBMCs or a T cell subset sorted from them (not recorded which). The TCR comes from a man between 18 and 35 years old who had mild COVID-19 (a few samples of this study predate the infection). Cell type and time point are not known.

The CDR3 sequence is CASSLDGPGETQYF. In DNA form, the CDR3 reads TGTGCCAGCAGCTTGGACGGCCCGGGGGAGACCCAGTACTTC. This chain links TRBV5-6 with TRBJ2-5; TRBD2 is a possible D gene (5 bases). V lost 0 bases and J 5 bases, leaving 11 bases between the germline ends. The CDR3 extends over 14 amino acids. CDR1 and CDR2 (germline): SGHDT, YYEEEE. Complete variable domain (other parts from reference TRBV5-6 and TRBJ2-5): DAGVTQSPTHLIKTRGQQVTLRCSPKSGHDTVSWYQQALGQGPQFIFQYYEEEERQRGNFPDRFSGHQFPNYSSELNVNALLLGDSALYLCASSLDGPGETQYFGPGTRLLVL.